Below are 26 T cell receptor beta chains sequenced from a single sample in a study of cytomegalovirus exposure and HLA in healthy donors. Vbeta (60) and Jbeta (13) primers were used in the PCR. Repertoires were generated with immunoSEQ multiplex PCR, while TCRdb's copy carries only in-frame clones and drops some. Of tens of thousands of clones listed, around four fifths are singletons. The source material was PBMCs. These receptors were obtained from a man aged 45-65 years in good health and CMV-seronegative.

Regarding this clone: The same CDR3 is also encoded by other DNA sequences in this sample. V is TRBV6-1 and J is TRBJ1-4; 7 nucleotides agree with TRBD1. Germline V gives CDR1 MNHNS, CDR2 SASEGT. The CDR3 extends over 16 amino acids. Trimming took 4 bases from V and 7 from J; bases not matched to a gene: 12. The CDR3 here is CASSATGIGFFEKLFF. The CDR3 bases are TGTGCCAGCAGTGCGACAGGGATTGGGTTCTTTGAAAAACTGTTTTTT.

This clone was seen only once. V gene TRBV2 combines with J gene TRBJ2-6; 10 bases are shared with TRBD1. Germline lookup yields CDR1 SNHLY and CDR2 FYNNEI. The V gene end was trimmed by 9 bases and the J gene end by 2 bases; junction bases not matched to a gene: 7. The CDR3 is made up of 16 amino acids. For the CDR3, the DNA is TGTGCCAGAGGGGACAGGGGAAAAACTGGGGCCAACGTCCTGACTTTC. Its translation: CARGDRGKTGANVLTF.

This clone was observed once. The rearrangement uses TRBV6-5 and TRBJ2-2, with a weak D call TRBD1 (5 bases). CDR3 length: 15 residues. From germline, CDR1 is MNHEY and CDR2 SVGAGI. V shed 2 bases and J shed 5 bases, with 12 bases lying between them. The CDR3 loop is CASSYLQGWTGELFF. In DNA, the CDR3 is TGTGCCAGCAGTTACCTGCAGGGTTGGACCGGGGAGCTGTTTTTT.

The chain carries TRBV6-5 and TRBJ1-5, with 8 nucleotides matching TRBD1. The CDR3 sequence is 16 residues long. The germline V gene encodes CDR1 MNHEY and CDR2 SVGAGI. The junction had 9 bases not matched to a gene; V was cut back by 4 bases and J by 4 bases. CDR3 DNA sequence: TGTGCCAGCAGTTCCGACAGGGGACAGAGGAATCAGCCCCAGCATTTT. Encoded protein: CASSSDRGQRNQPQHF.

The V and J genes are TRBV2 and TRBJ2-7; 10 nucleotides match TRBD2. Per the germline V gene, CDR1 is SNHLY and CDR2 is FYNNEI. This CDR3 is 13 amino acids long. With V trimmed by 8 bases and J by 2 bases, 3 bases remained unmatched. The CDR3: CASGSGGAYEQYF. For the CDR3, the DNA is TGTGCCAGCGGGAGCGGGGGGGCCTACGAGCAGTACTTC.

A word on this clone: A junction boundary mismatches the germline segment, possibly from a read error. The chain joins TRBV30 to TRBJ2-2, with a weak D call TRBD2 (6 bases). Germline loops: CDR1 GTSNPN, CDR2 SVGIG (reference sequence). The CDR3 sequence is 14 residues long. In DNA, the CDR3 is TGTGCCTGGACCAAACGGGGCGGGACCGGGGAGCTGTTCTTT. Protein product: CAWTKRGGTGELFF.

The chain combines TRBV4-2 with TRBJ2-1; 9 nucleotides align to TRBD2. The CDR3 contains 17 residues. CDR1 is LGHNA and CDR2 is YNFKEQ in the germline V gene. Unmatched junction bases numbered 6, after V lost 0 bases and J lost 3 bases. The CDR3 DNA sequence: TGTGCCAGCAGCCAAGATACTACTAGCGGGTACTACAATGAGCAGTTCTTC. Protein: CASSQDTTSGYYNEQFF.

The rearrangement joins TRBV9 to TRBJ1-1, with D possibly being TRBD1 (6 bases). The length of the CDR3 is 14 residues. Germline-derived CDR1 and CDR2 are SGDLS and YYNGEE. Trimming took off 5 bases at V and 0 bases at J, with 11 bases between the two ends. The CDR3 nucleotides are TGTGCCAGCAGTTCACAGGGTATGAACACTGAAGCTTTCTTT. This gives the protein CASSSQGMNTEAFF. The full variable domain, in which reference TRBV9 and TRBJ1-1 provide the parts outside the CDR3, is DSGVTQTPKHLITATGQRVTLRCSPRSGDLSVYWYQQSLDQGLQFLIQYYNGEERAKGNILERFSAQQFPDLHSELNLSSLELGDSALYFCASSSQGMNTEAFFGQGTRLTVV.

The chain couples TRBV9 to TRBJ1-1; D is undetermined. The germline V gene encodes CDR1 SGDLS and CDR2 YYNGEE. Trimming stripped 0 bases from V and 1 base from J, with 10 bases between. The CDR3 totals 15 residues. For the CDR3, the DNA is TGTGCCAGCAGCGTAGGGTTGGTCAGGAACACTGAAGCTTTCTTT. It codes for CASSVGLVRNTEAFF.

This rearrangement joins TRBV10-3 to TRBJ2-7; TRBD2 is a possible D gene (5 bases). The V gene lost 4 bases and the J gene lost 6 bases, with 13 bases spanning the gap. Germline V gene lookup returns CDR1 ENHRY and CDR2 SYGVKD. The CDR3 consists of 13 residues. CDR3 amino acids: CAISAGSDLEQYF. The CDR3 DNA is TGTGCCATCAGTGCGGGAAGCGACCTCGAGCAGTACTTC.

This sequence joins TRBV4-2 and TRBJ1-1; possible D gene TRBD1, 5 bases. The germline gives CDR1 LGHNA, CDR2 YNFKEQ. The length of the CDR3 is 16 residues. Trimming removed 1 base from V and 0 bases from J, with 12 bases in between. The CDR3 DNA reads as TGTGCCAGCAGCCAAGCCGACGGGGGTGTGAACACTGAAGCTTTCTTT. Its translation: CASSQADGGVNTEAFF.

The V gene is TRBV6-1, the J gene TRBJ2-5; TRBD1 agrees at 10 bases. Germline V gene sequence: CDR1 MNHNS, CDR2 SASEGT. J gave up 3 bases and V 2 bases, and 3 bases lay outside the gene matches. The CDR3 totals 15 residues. This CDR3 is CASSEPGQGKETQYF. CDR3 nucleotide sequence: TGTGCCAGCAGTGAACCGGGACAGGGGAAAGAGACCCAGTACTTC.

This chain uses TRBV5-4 with TRBJ2-7; 7 bases map to TRBD1. The CDR3 loop spans 13 amino acids. V dropped 3 bases and J dropped 7; count of bases not matched to a gene: 7. The germline V gene encodes CDR1 SGHNT and CDR2 YYREEE (reference sequence). In nucleotides, the CDR3 is TGTGCCAGCAGCTCGCGACAGGGTCGTGAGCAGTACTTC. Amino acid sequence: CASSSRQGREQYF.

The CDR3 DNA is TGTGCCTGGAGTGTAGGGCTAGCGGGTTTGGAGACCCAGTACTTC. Translating it yields CAWSVGLAGLETQYF. The V call is TRBV30, the J call TRBJ2-5, with 8 bases aligning to TRBD2. Germline CDR1 reads GTSNPN; CDR2 reads SVGIG (reference sequence). CDR3 length: 15 amino acids. V shed 0 bases and J 5 bases; nucleotides not matched to a gene: 8.

The chain links TRBV11-3 to TRBJ1-1; 7 bases are shared with TRBD1. This CDR3 has 16 amino acids. Per the germline V gene, CDR1 is SGHNT and CDR2 is YENEEA. The ends lost 2 bases at V and 3 bases at J; junction bases unmatched: 9. The CDR3 is CASSLPPTGFDTEAFF. CDR3 nucleotide sequence: TGTGCCAGCAGCTTACCACCGACAGGGTTCGACACTGAAGCTTTCTTT.

The rearrangement uses TRBV2 and TRBJ1-2, with 9 bases matching TRBD1. The V gene end was trimmed by 7 bases and the J gene end by 7 bases; junction bases not matched to a gene: 16. This CDR3 contains 16 residues. Germline CDR1 SNHLY, CDR2 FYNNEI. CDR3 sequence: CASMRGQGLDGRGYTF. The CDR3 coding sequence is TGTGCCAGCATGCGGGGACAGGGACTTGACGGGCGTGGCTACACCTTC.

The V call is TRBV6-1, the J call TRBJ1-1; the D is unclear. Trimming shortened V by 6 bases and J by 1 base, and 9 bases separated the two germline ends. CDR3 length: 13 amino acids. Germline V gives CDR1 MNHNS, CDR2 SASEGT. CDR3 nucleotide sequence: TGTGCCAGCAGGGTTTCAGGGAACACTGAAGCTTTCTTT. It is translated as CASRVSGNTEAFF.

This clone came up a few times. This chain joins TRBV10-3 and TRBJ2-5; 10 nucleotides align to TRBD2. The J call may be mistaken, given a closer DNA end match to TRBJ2-7. The CDR3 has 14 residues. CDR1 and CDR2 from the germline V gene are ENHRY and SYGVKD. The chain's CDR3 is CAITRTSGAYEQYF. Written as DNA, the CDR3 is TGTGCCATCACCAGGACTAGCGGAGCCTACGAGCAGTACTTC.

This chain uses TRBV29-1 with TRBJ1-1; a weak D match, TRBD1 (5 bases). Looked up from germline, CDR1 is SQVTM and CDR2 is ANQGSEA. The V and J ends lost 5 bases and 1 base respectively, with 11 bases between them. This CDR3 region has 13 residues. CDR3 region: CSVLDSPNTEAFF. In nucleotides, the CDR3 is TGCAGCGTTCTAGACAGTCCGAACACTGAAGCTTTCTTT.

The chain employs TRBV7-6 and TRBJ1-2; D ambiguous. This CDR3 region has 14 residues. Looked up from germline, CDR1 is SGHVS and CDR2 is FNYEAQ. V lost 1 base and J lost 6, with 12 bases in between. DNA of the CDR3: TGTGCCAGCAGCTTAGGGGCTGCTGGTCATGGCTACACCTTC. Translated: CASSLGAAGHGYTF.

The V gene is TRBV30, the J gene TRBJ2-7, with TRBD1 identical over 7 bases. This CDR3 has 12 amino acids. Germline trimming cut 4 bases from V and 6 bases from J; bases unmatched to any gene: 6. Germline V gives CDR1 GTSNPN, CDR2 SVGIG (reference sequence). The chain's CDR3 is CAWTTGPSEQYF. CDR3 in DNA: TGTGCCTGGACGACAGGGCCCTCCGAGCAGTACTTC.

This clone was found once. The V call is TRBV7-6, the J call TRBJ2-3, with 9 bases lining up with TRBD1. Germline V gene data show CDR1 as SGHVS and CDR2 as FNYEAQ. The CDR3 extends over 16 amino acids. J gave up 3 bases and V 5 bases, and 9 bases lay outside the gene matches. CDR3 protein: CASSPLQGAPTDTQYF. CDR3 nucleotide sequence: TGTGCCAGCAGCCCCTTACAGGGGGCGCCTACAGATACGCAGTATTTT.

The chain recombines TRBV7-3 with TRBJ2-5, with TRBD1 matching 8 bases. This CDR3 comprises 13 residues. The trim removed 4 bases at V and 7 bases at J, leaving 5 bases unmatched. The germline CDR1 and CDR2 sequences are SGHTA and FQGTGA. DNA of the CDR3: TGTGCCAGCAGCTCAGGGGGCTTGCGGACCCAGTACTTC. Translating gives CASSSGGLRTQYF.

This chain links TRBV5-1 with TRBJ2-2, with a possible D match to TRBD1 (6 bases). Germline V gene sequence: CDR1 SGHRS, CDR2 YFSETQ. Trimming left V 2 bases short and J 3 bases short, with 8 bases between. The CDR3 loop spans 14 amino acids. The CDR3 protein is CASSLQGYTGELFF. For the CDR3, the DNA is TGCGCCAGCAGCTTACAGGGTTACACCGGGGAGCTGTTTTTT.

The V and J genes are TRBV7-9 and TRBJ1-4; a possible D gene is TRBD1 (5 bases). CDR1 is SEHNR and CDR2 is FQNEAQ in the germline V gene (reference sequence). CDR3 length: 15 amino acids. V was shortened by 5 bases and J by 8 bases, with 18 bases between the two germline ends. CDR3 residues: CASSPPGRGEEKLFF. CDR3 nucleotide sequence: TGTGCCAGCAGCCCCCCGGGACGCGGGGAGGAAAAACTGTTTTTT.

This rearrangement joins TRBV4-3 to TRBJ1-2; the D gene is possibly TRBD1 (5 bases). This CDR3 region has 15 residues. Per the germline V gene, CDR1 is LGHNA and CDR2 is YSLEER. The V and J ends lost 1 base and 6 bases respectively, with 15 bases between them. The CDR3 loop is CASSQVRAGLDGYTF. CDR3 nucleotide sequence: TGCGCCAGCAGCCAAGTCCGGGCAGGGTTGGATGGCTACACCTTC.